This T cell receptor beta chain was profiled in a study of shared clonotypes between healthy human individuals (dated by TCRdb to 2020 to 2021). With respect to the entire study: A couple of women and three men aged 18 to 49 years were included in the cohort. For each donor, three plates each were used for CD4 naive and CD4 memory, two plates were used for CD8 naive, and one plate was used for CD8 memory. Blood TCR repertoires of roughly five healthy adults were deeply sequenced to estimate repertoire size and the extent of clonotype sharing between individuals. To increase sequencing depth and limit assay-specific biases, TCR repertoire library preparation and sequencing were carried out by different laboratories using diverse techniques. Leukapheresis yielded between about 0.94 and 8.9 billion PBMCs per donor.

Study-level results and caveats: The small number of donors limited the genetic and exposure-history diversity represented. Clonotypes shared by all four sorted-subset donors showed higher generation probabilities than non-shared clonotypes. Only blood was sampled, and tissue TCR repertoires likely differ from those in blood. Even with the large sequencing depth, rarefaction of the sorted-subset datasets indicated that sequencing was incomplete. Estimated clonotype richness was generally larger for naive than for memory subsets. When a handful of donors were compared, the shared fraction of clonotypes was around 5.1% for naive CD4, around 4% for naive CD8, 2% to 2.5% for memory CD4, and around 0.4% for memory CD8. Pairwise subsampling indicated that sequencing depth was expected to affect the degree of clonotype sharing among donors.

Using the deep immunoSEQ assay, multiplex PCR amplified TCR CDR3 regions from genomic DNA. For each cell subset, the extracted genomic DNA was distributed evenly across all wells of several immunoSEQ 96-well plates, and each plate served as one replicate. For sorted subsets, 200 to 250 ng of genomic DNA, equivalent to 30,000 or so T cell genomes, went into each replicate PCR. The purified libraries were quantified using a Qubit 3.0 fluorometer, sized with a Bioanalyzer 2100, and then quantified again using the KAPA Library Quantification kit. Every immunoSEQ 96-well plate was sequenced on a separate single-read 150-cycle Illumina NextSeq 550 flow cell. The authors processed their data as follows. Because only junctional sequences without quality scores were contained in the immunoSEQ output, filtering matching that applied to full-length reads could not be performed. To assign V/J genes and CDR3, sequences were annotated against IMGT germline references using PyIR, a Python wrapper for IgBLAST v1.9. Reads with weak V/J assignments (E-value above 1e-6), missing CDR3, stop codons, out-of-frame junctions, or ambiguous translated residues were removed. V3J clonotypes were defined as sequences sharing an identical inferred V gene, J gene, and CDR3 amino acid sequence. To compute the percentage overlap between repertoires, the number of shared unique clonotypes was divided by the size of the smaller repertoire. Three approaches were used to assess repertoire richness: RTK rarefaction, the Chao1 estimator, and Recon v2.1 estimates of unobserved clonotypes. Generation probabilities were computed with OLGA for all TCRbeta clonotypes obtained by the gDNA method from four donors. Imported from immuneACCESS, the table was reduced by TCRdb to in-frame sequences with V and J called. These copies leave out some clones; in studies compared against another copy, an unresolved V gene accounts for under half, and the cause of the remainder is not known. Clone size and the V and J calls come from that table; the DNA yielded D and trimming. This sample has over 2,000,000 clones in its table, and about 94% of those were observed once. The ten top clones hold about 1.7% of the sample.

As encoded in the germline V gene, CDR1 is SQVTM while CDR2 is ANQGSEA. The CDR3, cysteine through phenylalanine, is 14 amino acids long. Just the 42-base CDR3 DNA is kept, in frame starting at base 1. V is reduced by 6 bases and J by 8 bases, leaving a spacing of 22 bases between them. CD8 naive samples were obtained by positive selection for CCR7 among CD45RO-negative cells, yielding a CD45RA+CCR7+ population from which TemRA cells were excluded. The donors were healthy, HIV-negative adults who had no recently reported acute infections or vaccinations. Only Caucasian adults living in Nashville, Tennessee, USA were represented among the donors. Blood was obtained by leukapheresis, after which PBMCs were separated by Ficoll-Histopaque density gradient centrifugation and cryopreserved in liquid nitrogen vapor phase. Analytical flow cytometry was used to check the purity and quantity of each magnetically sorted T cell population. Genomic DNA was isolated from each sorted fraction and quantified by UV absorbance on a Nanodrop 2000c.

The sample holds one count of this clone. Its binding antigen is unknown. It has no much larger one-base neighbor in the sample; base qualities were not kept. This sequence originates from a man aged 18 to 30 in good health. Some clones in this sample may be carry-over from other donors' samples. The sequence is built from TRBV29-1 and TRBJ2-5; TRBD1 is possibly the D segment (6 matching bases). The sequencing input was naive CD8+ T cells from PBMCs. Interpreted using the paper, the cell subset or site label stands for: CD45RA+CCR7+. The CDR3: CSVRWGRGPLTQYF. The nucleotides read TGCAGCGTAAGATGGGGCAGGGGTCCGTTAACCCAGTACTTC.